Described below is a single T cell receptor beta chain sequence and its context. The target antigen is unknown. Germline loops: CDR1 ENHRY, CDR2 SYGVKD. The CDR3 has 13 amino acids. V was trimmed by 7 bases and J by 9 bases, leaving 16 bases between them. The record originates from a study of identical twins. Study-wide points: It was possible that invariant MAIT and iNKT cells partly confounded the zero-insertion analyses.

TCRdb re-called the 5' RACE reads through MiXCR, storing one row per CDR3 protein. The repertoire includes about 520,000 distinct CDR3 sequences, 22% of them detected once, and 0.75% to 0.95% sits in the top ten. These data also featured in a second study, about T cells expressing NK-cell markers. Per that paper: The study left the HCMV specificity of expanded NKG2C+ T cell clones unresolved.

This clonotype was sampled from a woman aged 18 to 35 in good health. The chain combines TRBV10-3 with TRBJ2-1; D may be TRBD1 or TRBD2 (5 bases each). The sequenced sample consisted of CD4+ T cells sorted from blood. CDR3 loop: CAINRDGIGEQFF. DNA for the CDR3: TGTGCCATCAATCGGGACGGCATTGGTGAGCAGTTCTTC.